This record covers a single TCR beta chain. Germline V CDR1 and CDR2: SGDLS, YYNGEE. Deletions cut 0 bases from V and 2 bases from J, with 9 bases between. The CDR3 extends over 15 amino acids. These data belong to a study of blood T cell repertoires in COVID-19. The table came from immunoSEQ multiplex PCR; TCRdb's copy has only in-frame clones and leaves some out. The table records around 270,000 clones, 80% to 95% of them present only once. This receptor was taken from a person aged 18 to 30 with COVID-19, enrolled during active disease. Sequenced input: peripheral blood. The J gene is TRBJ1-5, the V gene TRBV9; D is uncertain. CDR3 sequence reads: CASSVGGGGNQPQHF. The CDR3 DNA follows: TGTGCCAGCAGCGTAGGAGGAGGAGGCAATCAGCCCCAGCATTTT.